The following is a T cell receptor beta chain sequence with its context. The data originate from a study of T cells expressing NK-cell markers. This CDR3 contains 15 residues. Germline-derived CDR1 and CDR2 are SGHDN and FVKESK. Using the 5' RACE reads, TCRdb records one entry per CDR3 protein without DNA. The record lists about 370,000 distinct CDR3 sequences, of which the ten most abundant hold about 10%. V gene TRBV14 combines with J gene TRBJ1-4; without DNA, the TCRdb call of TRBD1 cannot be checked. The clonotype comes from a woman in her forties or fifties in good health. Sequencing was performed on blood T cells: a sorted CD56 or NKG2C T cell subset, CD4+ or CD8+ T cells, or bulk PBMC T cells (not recorded which). CDR3 sequence reads: CASSEGNLRGEKLFF.